This TCR beta chain came from a study of blood T cell repertoires in COVID-19. Looking at the study overall: The study drew acute and convalescent COVID-19 samples from the United States, Italy and Spain. Sample material is recorded as cDNA or gDNA derived from T cells, B-cell-depleted T cells, or PBMCs.

The ends lost 10 bases at V and 8 bases at J; junction bases unmatched: 17. CDR1 and CDR2 (germline): SGHTA, FQGTGA. This CDR3 contains 16 residues. Produced via immunoSEQ multiplex PCR; TCRdb's table is partial and in-frame only. The repertoire includes under 250,000 clones, about 91% of them detected once, and 0.95% to 1.5% sits in the top ten. The sample consisted of peripheral blood. This chain uses TRBV7-3 with TRBJ2-2; 9 positions agree with TRBD2. The origin of this receptor is a man aged 30 to 45 with acute or convalescent COVID-19. The CDR3 coding sequence is TGTGCCACCCCCCGAGGTAGCGGGAGCGGGAGAGGGGAGCTGTTTTTT. It is translated as CATPRGSGSGRGELFF. Supplemented by reference TRBV7-3 and TRBJ2-2, the full variable domain reads GAGVSQTPSNKVTEKGKYVELRCDPISGHTALYWYRQSLGQGPEFLIYFQGTGAADDSGLPNDRFFAVRPEGSVSTLKIQRTERGDSAVYLCATPRGSGSGRGELFFGEGSRLTVL.